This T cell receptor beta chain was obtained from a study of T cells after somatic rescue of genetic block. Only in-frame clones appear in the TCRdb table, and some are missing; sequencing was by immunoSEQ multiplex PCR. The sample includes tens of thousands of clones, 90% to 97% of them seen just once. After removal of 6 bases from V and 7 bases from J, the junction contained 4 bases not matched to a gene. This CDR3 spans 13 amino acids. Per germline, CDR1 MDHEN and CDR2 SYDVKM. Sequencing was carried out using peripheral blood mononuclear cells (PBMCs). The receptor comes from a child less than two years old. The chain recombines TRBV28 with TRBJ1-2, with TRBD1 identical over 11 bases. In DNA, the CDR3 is TGTGCCAGCAGCCGGACAGGGGGCCGTGGCTACACCTTC. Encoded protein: CASSRTGGRGYTF.